What follows are 10 T cell receptor beta chains derived from one specimen sequenced in a study of human T cells and chemical hapten exposure. Unfractionated whole blood was the source from which total RNA was extracted. Individual cDNA molecules had unique molecular identifiers attached to them by the library. One entry per CDR3 protein, called by TCRdb with MiXCR from the reads. This table holds about 120,000 distinct CDR3 sequences, about 7.7% found once. The sample taken for sequencing was whole blood. The source of these receptors is a human donor in good health. Some clones in this sample may be carry-over from other donors' samples.

The chain employs TRBV5-1 and TRBJ2-7, with TRBD1 matching 9 bases. V lost 4 bases to trimming and J lost 3 bases; unmatched junction nucleotides: 11. CDR1 and CDR2 (germline): SGHRS, YFSETQ. The CDR3 extends over 16 amino acids. CDR3 residues: CASSRVGGTGNYEQYF. Written as DNA, the CDR3 is TGCGCCAGCAGCCGAGTCGGGGGGACAGGGAACTACGAGCAGTACTTC. Full variable domain (remainder filled in from reference TRBV5-1 and TRBJ2-7): KAGVTQTPRYLIKTRGQQVTLSCSPISGHRSVSWYQQTPGQGLQFLFEYFSETQRNKGNFPGRFSGRQFSNSRSEMNVSTLELGDSALYLCASSRVGGTGNYEQYFGPGTRLTVT.

This clonotype was detected a few times. The chain employs TRBV2 and TRBJ2-7; D unresolved. The CDR3 length is 15 residues. Germline lookup yields CDR1 SNHLY and CDR2 FYNNEI. The germline V and J ends were trimmed by 6 bases and 0 bases, with 15 bases remaining between them. The CDR3 region has the DNA TGTGCCAGCAGAAGACCTGACCCTCTCTCCTACGAGCAGTACTTC. Protein sequence: CASRRPDPLSYEQYF.

This clonotype was seen more than once but under ten times. The chain uses TRBV6-5 and TRBJ1-1; 8 nucleotides line up with TRBD1. This CDR3 is 15 amino acids long. The V gene's germline CDR1 is MNHEY and CDR2 SVGAGI. With V trimmed by 2 bases and J by 1 base, 3 bases remained unmatched. In nucleotides, the CDR3 is TGTGCCAGCAGTTACACGGACAGGGAGAACACTGAAGCTTTCTTT. This gives the protein CASSYTDRENTEAFF.

This clonotype was seen a handful of times. CDR3 loop: CASSQDDYRSGRGENEQFF. CDR3 in DNA: TGTGCCAGCAGCCAAGACGACTATCGGAGCGGGAGGGGAGAAAATGAGCAGTTCTTC. The chain is built from TRBV14 and TRBJ2-1; 10 nucleotides agree with TRBD2. V shed 0 bases, J shed 7 bases, and the junction held 15 bases outside the gene matches. CDR3 length: 19 amino acids. CDR1 is SGHDN and CDR2 is FVKESK in the germline V gene.

The V and J genes are TRBV6-5 and TRBJ2-1; TRBD2 aligns across 10 bases. CDR1 and CDR2 (germline): MNHEY, SVGAGI. The CDR3 runs 17 residues. V was pared by 0 bases and J by 8 bases, with 10 bases of the junction left unmatched. The CDR3 here is CASSYSRMASGRYEQFF. CDR3 coding DNA: TGTGCCAGCAGTTACTCGAGGATGGCTAGCGGGAGATATGAGCAGTTCTTC.

V gene TRBV4-1 combines with J gene TRBJ2-6; 10 bases match TRBD1. This CDR3 is 16 amino acids long. The J segment lost 9 bases and the V segment lost 0 bases, leaving 5 bases of the junction unmatched. Looked up from germline, CDR1 is MGHRA and CDR2 is YSYEKL. DNA of the CDR3: TGCGCCAGCAGCCAAGATGGGGACAGGGGTGACAACGTCCTGACTTTC. This translates into CASSQDGDRGDNVLTF.

There are many counts of this clonotype. The chain recombines TRBV11-3 with TRBJ2-1; 8 nucleotides agree with TRBD1. The CDR3 is made up of 13 amino acids. J was trimmed by 10 bases and V by 2 bases; bases with no gene match: 4. Germline CDR1 is SGHNT and CDR2 is YENEEA. The CDR3 spells CASSLPGQVEQFF. In DNA form, the CDR3 reads TGTGCCAGCAGCTTACCGGGACAGGTAGAGCAGTTCTTC.

This clonotype has more than one count but fewer than ten. The chain combines TRBV7-9 with TRBJ2-6, with D unclear. The germline V gene encodes CDR1 SEHNR and CDR2 FQNEAQ (reference sequence). The germline V and J ends were trimmed by 1 base and 2 bases, with 6 bases remaining between them. The CDR3 is 15 amino acids. CDR3 sequence reads: CASSLVQAGANVLTF. The DNA of the CDR3 is TGTGCCAGCAGCTTAGTTCAGGCTGGGGCCAACGTCCTGACTTTC.

This clonotype was counted between two and nine times. This chain connects TRBV27 to TRBJ2-7, with 7 bases aligning to TRBD1. V trimming: 4 bases; J trimming: 2 bases; junction bases outside the gene matches: 11. In germline, CDR1 is MNHEY, CDR2 SMNVEV (reference sequence). The CDR3 is made up of 16 amino acids. The CDR3 is CASSSSGTAHPYEQYF. DNA of the CDR3: TGTGCCAGCAGTTCCTCCGGGACAGCCCACCCCTACGAGCAGTACTTC.

The rearrangement joins TRBV4-2 to TRBJ2-3, with D perhaps TRBD2 (5 bases). This CDR3 is built from 17 residues. Between the trimmed V and J ends, which lost 4 bases and 2 bases, there was a span of 19 bases. Germline V lookup: CDR1 LGHNA, CDR2 YNFKEQ. The CDR3: CASSLLYPVSATDTQYF. DNA of the CDR3: TGTGCCAGCAGCCTCCTGTACCCGGTTAGCGCCACAGATACGCAGTATTTT.